This T cell receptor (beta chain) is drawn from a study of T cell repertoires in cytomegalovirus infection. Across the whole study: Public TCR beta signature analysis indicated the presence of both CMV infection and matching HLA type. Points from the study as a whole: Clonotypes of TCR beta that were HLA-C-restricted and CMV-specific dominated the ex vivo response. Cumulative public TCR beta family frequency identified CMV carriers with the relevant HLA.

TCRdb called the reads again in MiXCR, with one record for every CDR3 protein. The sample has 350,000 to 500,000 distinct CDR3 sequences, 31% seen once. Regarding this clonotype: Antigen specificity is unknown. Being one base from a much bigger clone, this may be a read error.

CDR1 is SGHAT, CDR2 FQNNGV, per germline. The CDR3 length is 16 residues. Sequencing was performed on PBMCs. The sequence was obtained from a human donor in good health (CMV status not recorded). Some clones in this sample may be carry-over from other donors' samples. The rearrangement joins TRBV11-2 to TRBJ2-7; 9 bases are a match to TRBD2. In DNA form, the CDR3 reads TGTGCCATCAGCCTCCATAGCGGGGGAAGCTCCTACGAGCAGTACTTC. It codes for CAISLHSGGSSYEQYF.